The 13 T cell receptor beta chains given below trace back to one sample, sequenced in a study of memory CD4+ T cells and cytomegalovirus serostatus. Single viable CD3+CD4+CD8-CD45RO+ cells were sorted as the memory CD4+ T cells. Profiled with immunoSEQ multiplex PCR; TCRdb holds only in-frame clones, not every one. Of 50,000 or so clones in the sample, about three quarters were seen once. Sequencing was done on a sample of memory CD4+ T cells from blood. These receptors were taken from an adult in good health and CMV-seropositive.

The chain combines TRBV5-4 with TRBJ1-4, with TRBD1 matching over 7 bases. Germline-derived CDR1 and CDR2 are SGHNT and YYREEE (reference sequence). The J segment lost 5 bases and the V segment lost 4 bases, leaving 5 bases of the junction unmatched. This CDR3 contains 14 residues. The CDR3: CASSKGQSNEKLFF. For the CDR3, the DNA is TGTGCCAGCAGCAAGGGACAGTCAAATGAAAAACTGTTTTTT.

The chain employs TRBV19 and TRBJ1-2, with D uncertain. CDR3 size: 15 residues. Germline V gene sequence: CDR1 LNHDA, CDR2 SQIVND (reference sequence). V lost 4 bases and J lost 4, with 16 bases in between. The CDR3 region has the DNA TGTGCCAGTAGTAACCGGACGACGGCTGGCTATGGCTACACCTTC. Translation gives CASSNRTTAGYGYTF.

This clone was recorded only once. The rearrangement links TRBV7-2 to TRBJ1-2; D is undetermined. V was clipped by 3 bases and J by 4 bases, with 6 bases between them. In germline, CDR1 is SGHTA, CDR2 FQGNSA. This CDR3 is 12 amino acids long. CDR3 sequence (DNA): TGTGCCAGCAGCTTCTCGGGCTATGGCTACACCTTC. It yields the protein CASSFSGYGYTF.

V is TRBV18 and J is TRBJ2-7, with 7 bases fitting TRBD1. Germline lookup yields CDR1 KGHSH and CDR2 LQKENI. The CDR3 length is 15 residues. V lost 3 bases and J lost 5; bases outside the gene matches: 10. CDR3 nucleotides: TGTGCCAGCTCACCCTCGACAGGGCGCATCGACGAGCAGTACTTC. The encoded protein is CASSPSTGRIDEQYF.

The rearrangement joins TRBV5-1 to TRBJ2-7; D might be TRBD1 (5 bases). The CDR3 has 14 amino acids. The germline V gene encodes CDR1 SGHRS and CDR2 YFSETQ. Trimming removed 2 bases at V and 3 bases at J, with 12 bases between. The CDR3 protein is CASSFQGSNYEQYF. The CDR3 nucleotides are TGCGCCAGCAGCTTCCAGGGATCGAACTACGAGCAGTACTTC.

The J gene is TRBJ2-3, the V gene TRBV4-2, with TRBD2 matching over 7 bases. This CDR3 is built from 15 residues. Germline lookup yields CDR1 LGHNA and CDR2 YNFKEQ. V dropped 4 bases and J dropped 1; count of bases not matched to a gene: 5. The CDR3 here is CASSRQGGGTDTQYF. The CDR3, as DNA: TGTGCCAGCAGCCGGCAGGGAGGGGGCACAGATACGCAGTATTTT.

The J gene is TRBJ2-7, the V gene TRBV5-4; D is possibly TRBD2 (5 bases). The CDR3 totals 13 residues. V shed 0 bases and J shed 4 bases, with 8 bases lying between them. The V gene's germline CDR1 is SGHNT and CDR2 YYREEE (reference sequence). The CDR3 here is CASSLAGMYEQYF. CDR3 bases: TGTGCCAGCAGCTTGGCCGGGATGTACGAGCAGTACTTC.

The chain links TRBV5-6 to TRBJ1-4; TRBD1 might be the D (5 bases). The CDR3 has 15 amino acids. Germline CDR1 is SGHDT and CDR2 is YYEEEE. Trimming removed 7 bases at V and 0 bases at J, with 13 bases between. This chain's CDR3 is CASAYQTATNEKLFF. CDR3 nucleotides: TGTGCCAGCGCATACCAGACAGCAACTAATGAAAAACTGTTTTTT.

This chain connects TRBV9 to TRBJ2-7, with TRBD2 as a possible D gene (5 bases). The CDR3 sequence is 15 residues long. Germline assignment: CDR1 SGDLS and CDR2 YYNGEE. Trimming pared 7 bases from V and 2 bases from J, leaving 19 bases between. In nucleotides, the CDR3 is TGTGCCAGCTCCCGGGAACTTTCCGCCGCCTACGAGCAGTACTTC. Its protein product is CASSRELSAAYEQYF.

The sample holds a few counts of this clone. J is TRBJ1-5 and V is TRBV30; D gene uncertain. There are 13 residues in the CDR3. Germline CDR1 is GTSNPN and CDR2 is SVGIG (reference sequence). Trimming took 3 bases from V and 7 from J, leaving 13 bases between them. This CDR3 is CAWSLDRLQPQHF. CDR3 sequence (DNA): TGTGCCTGGAGCCTGGACCGTCTACAGCCCCAGCATTTT.

The chain employs TRBV2 and TRBJ2-7; D perhaps matches TRBD2 (6 bases). Germline V CDR1 and CDR2: SNHLY, FYNNEI. With 7 bases removed from V and 3 bases from J, the gap between germline ends came to 13 bases. The CDR3 has 13 residues. In DNA form, the CDR3 reads TGTGCCAGCACTCGGCCGGGAGACTACGAGCAGTACTTC. This gives the protein CASTRPGDYEQYF.

The V and J genes are TRBV7-2 and TRBJ1-4; D gene ambiguous. The CDR3 runs 13 residues. V was cut by 5 bases and J by 12 bases, with 16 bases left in between. Germline CDR1 is SGHTA and CDR2 is FQGNSA. CDR3 residues: CASSQSILSELFF. CDR3 sequence (DNA): TGTGCCAGCAGCCAAAGCATCCTGAGTGAACTGTTTTTT.

The chain is built from TRBV16 and TRBJ1-5; no clear D. V lost 4 bases and J 6 bases, leaving 10 bases between the germline ends. CDR3 length: 13 residues. Germline CDR1 and CDR2: KGHSY and FQNENV. The CDR3 region is CASSPSGPQPQHF. The CDR3, as DNA: TGTGCCAGCAGCCCTTCCGGGCCTCAGCCCCAGCATTTT.